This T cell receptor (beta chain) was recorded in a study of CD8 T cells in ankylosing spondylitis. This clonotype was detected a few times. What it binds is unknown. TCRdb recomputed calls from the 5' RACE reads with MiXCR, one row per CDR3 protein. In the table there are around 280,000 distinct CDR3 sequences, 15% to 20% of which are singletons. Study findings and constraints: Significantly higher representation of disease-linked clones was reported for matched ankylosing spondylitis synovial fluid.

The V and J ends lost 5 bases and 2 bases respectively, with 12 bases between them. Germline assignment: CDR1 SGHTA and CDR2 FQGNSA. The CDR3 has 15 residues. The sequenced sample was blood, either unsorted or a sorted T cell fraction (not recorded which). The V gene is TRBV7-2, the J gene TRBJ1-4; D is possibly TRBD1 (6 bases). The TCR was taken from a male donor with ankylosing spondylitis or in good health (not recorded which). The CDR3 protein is CASSARGFTNEKLFF. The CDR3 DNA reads TGTGCCAGCAGCGCCAGGGGTTTTACTAATGAAAAACTGTTTTTT.